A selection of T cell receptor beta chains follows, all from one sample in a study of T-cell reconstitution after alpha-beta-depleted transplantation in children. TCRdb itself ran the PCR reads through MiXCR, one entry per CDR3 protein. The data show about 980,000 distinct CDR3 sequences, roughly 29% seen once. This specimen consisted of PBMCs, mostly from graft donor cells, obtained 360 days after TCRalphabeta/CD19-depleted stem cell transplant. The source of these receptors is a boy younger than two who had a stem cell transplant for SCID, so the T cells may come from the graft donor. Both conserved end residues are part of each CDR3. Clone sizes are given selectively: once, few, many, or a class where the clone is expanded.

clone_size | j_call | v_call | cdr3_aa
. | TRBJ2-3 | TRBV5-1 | CASSLDGRTPSTDTQYF
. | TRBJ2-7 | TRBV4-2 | CASSQAQDRGLFSYEQYF
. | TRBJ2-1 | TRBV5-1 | CASSPVLAGGSNEQFF
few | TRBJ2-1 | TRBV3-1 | CASSRDSLHNEQFF
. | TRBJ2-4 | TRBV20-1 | CSAPGGKNIQYF
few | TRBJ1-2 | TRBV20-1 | CSAREYGVYGYTF
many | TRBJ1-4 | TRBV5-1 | CASSFSRTVNEKLFF
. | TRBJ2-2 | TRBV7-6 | CASSLAATGGELFF
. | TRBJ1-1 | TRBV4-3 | CASSQTERRNTEAFF
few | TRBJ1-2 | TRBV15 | CATSRDLGTGRTYGYTF
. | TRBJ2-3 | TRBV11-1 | CASSPLLDRGRTDTQYF
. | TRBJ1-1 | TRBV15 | CATRSRLNTEAFF
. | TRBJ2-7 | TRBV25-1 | CASSDLGQGFAEQYF
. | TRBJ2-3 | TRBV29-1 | CSVEDLGRGSPTLPDTQYF
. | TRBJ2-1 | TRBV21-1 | CASSKGSFGLAILGNEQFF
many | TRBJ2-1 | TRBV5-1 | CASSWGIYNEQFF
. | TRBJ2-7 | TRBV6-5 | CASSYPGFPYEQYF
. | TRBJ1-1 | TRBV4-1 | CACSQDVPMNTEAFF
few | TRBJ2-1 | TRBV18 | CASSPTGGEQFF
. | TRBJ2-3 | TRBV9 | CASSPMAVPGLDTQYF
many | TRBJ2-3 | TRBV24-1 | CATSDPTGASADTQYF
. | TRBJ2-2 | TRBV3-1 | CASSSGQPHSTGELFF
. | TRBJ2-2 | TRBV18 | CASSPLGQSVSGELFF
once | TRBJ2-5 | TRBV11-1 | CASSPQIQGLYQETQYF
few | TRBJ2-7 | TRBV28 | CASSRAGTTRSEYF
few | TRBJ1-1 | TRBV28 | CASSLAYSVGYTEAFF
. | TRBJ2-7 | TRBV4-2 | CASSQDRGGFEQYF
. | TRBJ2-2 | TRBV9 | CASSVWEGTGELFF
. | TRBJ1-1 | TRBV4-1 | CASSPTTRTTGIKAFF
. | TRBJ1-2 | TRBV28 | CASSFGGPLYWGYTF
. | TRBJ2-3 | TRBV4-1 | CASSQESRDTQYF
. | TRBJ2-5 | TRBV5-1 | CASSPGQGGGTQYF
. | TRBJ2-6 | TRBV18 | CASSGDIGSGANVLTF
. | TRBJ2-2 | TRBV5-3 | CARSLPDNNTGELFF
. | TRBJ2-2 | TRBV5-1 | CASSLPSAELFF
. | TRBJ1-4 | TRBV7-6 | CASSLLGRNEKLFF
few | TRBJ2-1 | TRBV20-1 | CSARPLRVGSYNEQFF
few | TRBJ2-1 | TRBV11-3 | CASSPDSGIRGNEQFF
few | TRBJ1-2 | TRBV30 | CAWSAGQGNRYGYTF
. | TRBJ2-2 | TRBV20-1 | CSARAKKGYTGELFF
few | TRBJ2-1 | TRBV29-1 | CSVNLRGLDYNEQFF
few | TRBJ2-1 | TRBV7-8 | CASSPGTSGGLWYNEQFF
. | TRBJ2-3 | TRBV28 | CASSPRGLLTDTQYF
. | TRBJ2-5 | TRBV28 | CASRQGGGYQETQYF
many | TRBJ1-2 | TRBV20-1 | CSAKDRVGYTF
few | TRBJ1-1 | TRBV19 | CASSIGTYPNTEAFF
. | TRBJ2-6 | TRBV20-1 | CSASPVSGANVLTF
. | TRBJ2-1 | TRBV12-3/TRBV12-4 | CASSWLAGSSYNEQFF
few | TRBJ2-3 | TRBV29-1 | CSIRTAQGTDTQYF
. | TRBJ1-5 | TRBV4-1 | CASSQDGARDQPQHF
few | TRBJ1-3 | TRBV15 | CATSRDPQVGGNTIYF
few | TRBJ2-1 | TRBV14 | CASSRWRSLYYNEQFF
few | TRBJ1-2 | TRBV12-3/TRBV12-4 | CASRVTGPNYGYTF
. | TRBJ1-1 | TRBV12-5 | CVSGLARDRENTEAFF
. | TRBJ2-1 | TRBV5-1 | CASSLFGTSGGAGEQFF
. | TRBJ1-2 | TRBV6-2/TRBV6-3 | CASSRTGQGGFGYTF
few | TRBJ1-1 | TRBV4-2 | CASSQAEGAWNTEAFF